The T cell receptor (beta chain) described here comes from a study of blood T cell repertoires in COVID-19 (dated by TCRdb to the early 2020s). Looking at the study overall: Samples covering the acute and convalescent phases of COVID-19 were provided by collaborators in the United States, Italy and Spain. Where HLA class I and class II types were available, the types were taken from metadata supplied by the sample provider, not from assay-based typing. Nearly every sample came with metadata listing a de-identified subject ID, COVID-19 status, age in years and sex. The samples were drawn from two sources: the first 160 participants of the ongoing ImmuneRACE study, and 950 to 1,500 subjects contributed by 6 global collaborators. The repertoires were made available in a free public database intended to serve as a resource for research on the immune response to SARS-CoV-2. Deeply sampled blood TCRbeta repertoires from subjects exposed to, actively infected with, or recovered from COVID-19 were included in the dataset. The material from the prospective study consisted of cDNA or gDNA derived from T cells, B-cell-depleted T cells, or PBMCs. What the authors observed across the whole study: Clinical and demographic metadata were provided uncurated, with the amount varying by source and participant.

The germline V gene (reference sequence) yields SGHKS for CDR1 and YYEKEE for CDR2. V is clipped by 1 base and J by 12 bases, and the sequence between their germline boundaries is 22 bases long. Reading from cysteine to phenylalanine, the CDR3 counts 15 amino acids. Of all the DNA, just the CDR3 is kept, 45 bases in frame from base 1. This clone was seen more than once but under ten times. Its antigen remains unidentified. No base qualities exist here, and no much larger clone lies one base off it. In the prospective study, participants were roughly 18 to 90 years old, resided in under 30 geographic areas of the United States, and were enrolled through a virtual design. To assign participants to cohorts, the prospective study relied on clinical history that participants themselves reported in a screening survey and a study questionnaire. Exposed participants had been in contact with someone with a PCR-confirmed or clinician-diagnosed COVID-19 case within 2 weeks of study entry. Each participant in the prospective study had whole blood, serum and a nasopharyngeal or oropharyngeal swab collected by mobile phlebotomists. Participants in the prospective study had the option to provide additional blood draws and questionnaires over an approximately two-month period. Before DNA extraction, prospective study blood samples were shipped either frozen or at room temperature.

The immunoSEQ Assay, a bias-controlled multiplex PCR, was used to amplify TCRbeta CDR3 regions from genomic DNA. On the authors' methods: Nucleated cell counts per sample were estimated from amplification of reference gene primers within the assay. To quantify the absolute abundance of each unique TCRbeta CDR3 rearrangement, sequence reads were collapsed and filtered. For each sample, productive Simpson clonality was calculated as the square root of Simpson's diversity index over productive rearrangements. Here the immuneACCESS table is served through TCRdb, limited to in-frame sequences with V and J called. Missing clones are a known gap in these copies; in checked studies unresolved V genes cover under half, and the rest lacks a known reason. D and trimming were read from the DNA, whereas the V and J calls and clone size are those reported in that table. The sample includes roughly 150,000 clones, with approximately 80% observed a single time. The top ten clones comprise 1.5% to 2% of the sample.

This receptor was obtained from a young woman who had been exposed to COVID-19. The rearrangement combines TRBV5-5 with TRBJ1-1; D gene: possibly TRBD1, on 6 matching bases. Sequenced sample: PBMCs or T cells enriched from blood (not recorded which). This receptor carries the CDR3 CASSLILLDSSEPFF. Here is the DNA: TGTGCCAGCAGCTTGATTTTATTGGACAGCTCGGAGCCTTTCTTT.